The 4 T cell receptor beta chains listed next were all sequenced from one sample in a study of shared clonotypes between healthy human individuals. The data were produced by immunoSEQ multiplex PCR, yet TCRdb's version contains in-frame clones alone and is incomplete. Altogether some 470,000 clones are present, over 65% being singletons, with the ten largest covering 13%. Sample: PBMCs. The source of these receptors is a woman aged 40 to 50 in good health. Some clones in this sample may be carry-over from other donors' samples.

The chain uses TRBV5-6 and TRBJ2-7; 7 positions agree with TRBD1. Looked up from germline, CDR1 is SGHDT and CDR2 is YYEEEE. V trimming: 5 bases; J trimming: 3 bases; junction bases outside the gene matches: 11. The CDR3 totals 15 residues. CDR3 sequence reads: CASSSTGAESYEQYF. The CDR3 DNA reads as TGTGCCAGCAGTTCCACAGGGGCCGAGAGCTACGAGCAGTACTTC. The whole variable domain, remainder taken from reference TRBV5-6 and TRBJ2-7, is DAGVTQSPTHLIKTRGQQVTLRCSPKSGHDTVSWYQQALGQGPQFIFQYYEEEERQRGNFPDRFSGHQFPNYSSELNVNALLLGDSALYLCASSSTGAESYEQYFGPGTRLTVT.

This clone was seen just once. The chain links TRBV28 to TRBJ1-2; D unclear. The germline gives CDR1 MDHEN, CDR2 SYDVKM. V dropped 2 bases and J dropped 6 bases, with 10 bases sitting between them. The CDR3 sequence is 13 residues long. CDR3 in DNA: TGTGCCAGCAGTTTAGGTGTCTCGGATGGCTACACCTTC. It is translated as CASSLGVSDGYTF.

V is TRBV2 and J is TRBJ2-3; 7 bases fit TRBD1. The CDR3 loop spans 15 amino acids. Germline V CDR1 and CDR2: SNHLY, FYNNEI. V gave up 4 bases and J gave up 0 bases; unmatched junction bases: 4. CDR3 nucleotide sequence: TGTGCCAGCAGTGTAAGGGACAGTAGCACAGATACGCAGTATTTT. Protein product: CASSVRDSSTDTQYF.

The chain has TRBV7-9 and TRBJ2-3; tentatively, D is TRBD2 (6 bases). This CDR3 comprises 18 residues. CDR1 and CDR2 (germline): SEHNR, FQNEAQ (reference sequence). V was cut by 1 base and J by 5 bases, with 22 bases left in between. CDR3 residues: CASSLGGTILAQRDTQYF. As DNA, the CDR3 is TGTGCCAGCAGCTTAGGCGGTACGATTCTAGCGCAAAGAGATACGCAGTATTTT.